These T cell receptor beta chains were read from a single sample in a study of shared clonotypes between healthy human individuals. Sequencing was performed with immunoSEQ multiplex PCR; in TCRdb, only in-frame clones are kept and a portion is missing. There are about 480,000 clones in the sample; 60% to 80% occur only once, and about 12% lies in the top ten. Sequencing was carried out using PBMCs. The receptor source for this set is a woman aged 40 to 50 in good health. Some clones in this sample may be carry-over from other donors' samples. Both conserved end residues are part of each CDR3. A D gene is named only where the DNA matches it firmly. A row's size may be missing; if present it is once, few, many or a size class.

v_gene: TRBV6-1; d_gene: TRBD1; j_gene: TRBJ1-5; abundance: -; CDR3aa: CASSKGQTFDQPQHF; CDR3nt: TGTGCCAGCAGTAAGGGACAGACCTTTGATCAGCCCCAGCATTTT
v_gene: TRBV11-2; d_gene: TRBD1; j_gene: TRBJ2-5; abundance: -; CDR3aa: CASSSRTGGVETQYF; CDR3nt: TGTGCCAGCAGCTCGCGGACAGGGGGAGTAGAGACCCAGTACTTC
v_gene: TRBV6-6; d_gene: -; j_gene: TRBJ2-2; abundance: -; CDR3aa: CASSYWRVNTGELFF; CDR3nt: TGTGCCAGCAGTTACTGGAGGGTGAACACCGGGGAGCTGTTTTTT
v_gene: TRBV11-2; d_gene: TRBD2; j_gene: TRBJ2-7; abundance: once; CDR3aa: CASSLGMMGTSVKYEQYF; CDR3nt: TGTGCCAGCAGCTTAGGGATGATGGGGACTAGCGTGAAATACGAGCAGTACTTC
v_gene: TRBV9; d_gene: -; j_gene: TRBJ2-3; abundance: -; CDR3aa: CASSVGASTSTDTQYF; CDR3nt: TGTGCCAGCAGCGTAGGGGCTTCGACTAGCACAGATACGCAGTATTTT
v_gene: TRBV10-3; d_gene: TRBD1; j_gene: TRBJ2-7; abundance: -; CDR3aa: CAITDRLEDEQYF; CDR3nt: TGTGCCATCACGGACAGGCTAGAGGACGAGCAGTACTTC
v_gene: TRBV9; d_gene: TRBD2; j_gene: TRBJ2-7; abundance: -; CDR3aa: CASSEGTSVRSYEQYF; CDR3nt: TGTGCCAGCAGCGAGGGGACTAGTGTGCGGTCCTACGAGCAGTACTTC
v_gene: TRBV7-2; d_gene: -; j_gene: TRBJ2-7; abundance: few; CDR3aa: CASSFGEIYEQYF; CDR3nt: TGTGCCAGCAGCTTTGGGGAGATCTACGAGCAGTACTTC
v_gene: TRBV28; d_gene: -; j_gene: TRBJ1-1; abundance: -; CDR3aa: CASSEVVGRKNTEAFF; CDR3nt: TGTGCCAGCAGCGAAGTGGTGGGACGGAAGAACACTGAAGCTTTCTTT
v_gene: TRBV6-1; d_gene: TRBD1; j_gene: TRBJ1-2; abundance: -; CDR3aa: CASSLDRTYYGYTF; CDR3nt: TGTGCCAGCAGCCTGGACAGGACATATTATGGCTACACCTTC
v_gene: TRBV16; d_gene: -; j_gene: TRBJ2-7; abundance: -; CDR3aa: CASSHPMKGQYEQYF; CDR3nt: TGTGCCAGCAGCCACCCGATGAAGGGGCAATACGAGCAGTACTTC
v_gene: TRBV18; d_gene: TRBD2; j_gene: TRBJ2-1; abundance: -; CDR3aa: CASSPASGHEQFF; CDR3nt: TGTGCCAGCTCACCGGCTAGCGGGCATGAGCAGTTCTTC
v_gene: TRBV15; d_gene: -; j_gene: TRBJ2-7; abundance: -; CDR3aa: CATSRSASPSYEQYF; CDR3nt: TGTGCCACCAGCAGATCAGCCTCGCCCTCCTACGAGCAGTACTTC
v_gene: TRBV5-1; d_gene: -; j_gene: TRBJ2-1; abundance: -; CDR3aa: CASSTESYNEQFF; CDR3nt: TGCGCCAGCAGTACTGAGTCCTACAATGAGCAGTTCTTC
v_gene: TRBV28; d_gene: TRBD1; j_gene: TRBJ2-7; abundance: -; CDR3aa: CASSLGQGYEQYF; CDR3nt: TGTGCCAGCAGTTTGGGACAGGGGTACGAGCAGTACTTC
v_gene: TRBV23-1; d_gene: TRBD1; j_gene: TRBJ2-7; abundance: -; CDR3aa: CASIPERWDRDCVKPTYEQYF; CDR3nt: TGCGCCAGCATTCCCGAAAGGTGGGACAGGGACTGTGTAAAACCGACCTACGAGCAGTACTTC
v_gene: TRBV18; d_gene: -; j_gene: TRBJ1-2; abundance: -; CDR3aa: CASSSEGTSNYGYTF; CDR3nt: TGTGCCAGCTCGTCTGAAGGGACATCCAACTATGGCTACACCTTC
v_gene: TRBV4-1; d_gene: -; j_gene: TRBJ2-4; abundance: -; CDR3aa: CASRPVGEAKNIQYF; CDR3nt: TGCGCCAGCAGGCCCGTGGGGGAGGCCAAAAACATTCAGTACTTC
v_gene: TRBV19; d_gene: TRBD2; j_gene: TRBJ2-3; abundance: -; CDR3aa: CASSLRLAGDTDTQYF; CDR3nt: TGTGCCAGTAGTTTAAGACTAGCGGGGGACACAGATACGCAGTATTTT
v_gene: TRBV5-1; d_gene: -; j_gene: TRBJ1-5; abundance: -; CDR3aa: CASSPGTEGNQPQHF; CDR3nt: TGCGCCAGCAGCCCGGGGACGGAAGGCAATCAGCCCCAGCATTTT
v_gene: TRBV19; d_gene: -; j_gene: TRBJ1-3; abundance: -; CDR3aa: CASTPRQSGNTIYF; CDR3nt: TGTGCCAGTACCCCTCGACAGTCTGGAAACACCATATATTTT
v_gene: TRBV28; d_gene: -; j_gene: TRBJ1-4; abundance: -; CDR3aa: CASSASGAQTNEKLFF; CDR3nt: TGTGCCAGCAGTGCATCGGGGGCGCAGACTAATGAAAAACTGTTTTTT
v_gene: TRBV5-1; d_gene: -; j_gene: TRBJ1-2; abundance: -; CDR3aa: CASSLLSRANYGYTF; CDR3nt: TGCGCCAGCAGCTTGCTTTCCAGGGCCAACTATGGCTACACCTTC
v_gene: TRBV10-3; d_gene: TRBD1; j_gene: TRBJ2-3; abundance: -; CDR3aa: CAISVGQGGDTQYF; CDR3nt: TGTGCCATCAGTGTGGGACAGGGGGGAGATACGCAGTATTTT
v_gene: TRBV29-1; d_gene: -; j_gene: TRBJ2-6; abundance: -; CDR3aa: CSVDTGTGANVLTF; CDR3nt: TGCAGCGTTGACACAGGGACTGGGGCCAACGTCCTGACTTTC
v_gene: TRBV4-3; d_gene: TRBD1; j_gene: TRBJ2-3; abundance: many; CDR3aa: CASSPNPGTGSDTQYF; CDR3nt: TGCGCCAGCAGCCCGAACCCCGGGACAGGGTCAGATACGCAGTATTTT